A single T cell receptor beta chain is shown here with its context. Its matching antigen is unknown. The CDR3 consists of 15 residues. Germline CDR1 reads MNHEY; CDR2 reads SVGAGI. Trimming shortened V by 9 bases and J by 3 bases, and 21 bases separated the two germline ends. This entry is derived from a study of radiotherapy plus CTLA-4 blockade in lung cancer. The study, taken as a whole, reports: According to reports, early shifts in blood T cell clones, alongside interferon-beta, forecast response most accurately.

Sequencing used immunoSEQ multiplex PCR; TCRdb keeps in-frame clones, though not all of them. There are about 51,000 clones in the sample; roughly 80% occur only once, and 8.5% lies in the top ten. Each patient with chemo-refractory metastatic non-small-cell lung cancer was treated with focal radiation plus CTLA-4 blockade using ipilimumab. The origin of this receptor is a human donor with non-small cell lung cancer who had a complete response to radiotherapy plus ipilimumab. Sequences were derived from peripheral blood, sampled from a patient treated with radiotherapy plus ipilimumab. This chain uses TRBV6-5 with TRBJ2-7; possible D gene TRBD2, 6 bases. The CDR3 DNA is TGTGCCAGTCGGGTCGGGGGACGGTCTCACTACGAGCAGTACTTC. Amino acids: CASRVGGRSHYEQYF.